This note documents a single TCR beta chain sequence. Its antigen is not identified. The time point is: week 5, during vaccination. With topical imiquimod, each dose of the vaccine consisted of 300 ug of mutant IDH1 20-mer peptide. The data belong to a study of a mutant IDH1 vaccine in newly diagnosed glioma. About the study: The first vaccination came 4-6 weeks after radiotherapy alone, or with temozolomide cycles. Sex among treated patients split roughly 60% male, approximately 38% female; mean age was approximately 40 years.

The trim removed 1 base at V and 1 base at J, leaving 4 bases unmatched. The germline V gene has CDR1 MGHRA and CDR2 YSYEKL. The CDR3 extends over 15 amino acids. Some clones are missing from TCRdb's copy, which holds only in-frame ones; the method was immunoSEQ multiplex PCR. Here the sample spans over 9,000 clones, roughly 87% being singletons. This chain connects TRBV4-1 to TRBJ2-7, with 7 bases that match TRBD1. The sequence derives from a woman aged 40 to 49 with glioma. Some clones in this sample may be carry-over from other donors' samples. Sequenced material: PBMCs, taken from a glioma patient whose treatment included an IDH1 peptide vaccine. The CDR3 bases are TGCGCCAGCAGCCAAGGACAGGGACGGTCCTACGAGCAGTACTTC. This translates into CASSQGQGRSYEQYF.